Included here is one T cell receptor (beta chain) sequence, with context. This clone has just a few counts. It lacks a known antigen. Within one base of it there is no much larger clone, and no base qualities were kept. This entry comes from a study of beta chain features in type 1 diabetes (dated by TCRdb to the late 2010s). At the level of the whole study: No differences in mean age, gender distribution, total cell number or subset yield were found between patients and healthy donors. A total of some 100,000,000 sorted cells were examined across all samples, and a strong correlation was observed between cell number per subset and RNA yield. The study compared TCRB repertoires of sorted circulating CD4+ T cell subsets between recently diagnosed type 1 diabetes patients and matched healthy donors. Whereas all 30 or so donors provided naive and central memory subsets, regulatory and stem cell-like memory subsets were isolated from just 8 patients and roughly 8 healthy donors. The investigation overall reported the following: Shorter templates might be favored by PCR, yet because patient and control samples were amplified and corrected together, any such skew would affect both groups equally. Naive, central memory and regulatory TCRB repertoires appeared to be more similar among patients than among healthy donors. Because small numbers of individuals were included in the HLA sub-analyses, any influence of HLA type on TCRB rearrangement was left unresolved. Sequencing cDNA rather than genomic DNA could over-represent highly expressing activated cells, although activation and CD3 levels did not differ between groups. Fewer insertions and more nucleotide deletions at VDJ recombination sites were observed in patients with type 1 diabetes, implying thymic rearrangement abnormalities. A moderate but significant shortening of TCRB CDR3 length was observed in type 1 diabetes patients in all four CD4+ subsets.

The High Capacity cDNA Reverse Transcription Kit was used to reverse transcribe all of the isolated RNA, meaning that expressed TCRB transcripts were what got sequenced. Deep immunoSEQ sequencing was applied to naive, central memory and regulatory T cell samples, giving an average of approximately 4 million total reads per sample. Sorted cells were lysed in RLT buffer and RNA was extracted with DNase-treated RNeasy Micro or Mini kits, depending on cell number. Each cell subset was processed separately to prevent cross-contamination, with patient and healthy donor samples processed together. Using the immunoSEQ multiplex PCR, TCRB sequences were amplified from cDNA into 87-bp fragments spanning the CDR3 region. Sequencing of the amplicons was done on the Illumina HiSeq platform. Per the source publication's procedure: Synthetic template baselines were used to correct PCR bias computationally, reads within Hamming distance 2 were collapsed together, and singletons that could not be merged were discarded. Reads were aligned against IMGT so that V, D and J genes, CDR3 length and insertions or deletions at six rearrangement sites could be assigned. Within each subset, clonotype counts were normalized to sorted cell number, after which true diversity and Gini coefficients were computed with the tcR R package. The overlap coefficient, calculated on TCRB nucleotide sequences, was used to quantify repertoire sharing. Out-of-frame TCRB sequences from naive cells were analyzed as a proxy for the pre-selection repertoire. Imported from immuneACCESS, the table was reduced by TCRdb to in-frame sequences with V and J called. These copies leave out some clones; in studies compared against another copy, an unresolved V gene accounts for under half, and the cause of the remainder is not known. D and trimming were read from the DNA, whereas the V and J calls and clone size are those reported in that table. Present in this sample are 300,000 to 400,000 clones, 9.5% to 12% of which were seen just once. Of the sample, 0.015% is held by the ten largest clones.

A single peripheral blood draw of around 100 mL on average was collected from each donor into heparinised tubes. Naive, central memory, regulatory and stem cell-like memory CD4+ T cells were sorted on a BD FACSAria II using a panel including CD45RO, CCR7, CD25, CD127, CD95 and CD27. A purity above 95% was achieved for all sorted populations. PBMCs were isolated immediately by Lymphoprep density gradient centrifugation and stained directly without culture. To minimize batch effects, samples were stained and sorted in pairs, one healthy donor with one patient per experiment. V and J are trimmed by 4 bases and 4 bases, and the gene matches miss 6 bases of the junction. Measured from the cysteine to the phenylalanine, the CDR3 is 14 residues long. The entry retains the CDR3 DNA only, 42 bases that are in frame from base 1. Looking up the germline V gene (reference sequence) yields CDR1 GTSNPN and CDR2 SVGIG.

The specimen sequenced was naive CD4+ T cells from blood. This sample's cell subset or site label indicates: true naive CD4+ T cells. The chain joins TRBV30 to TRBJ2-2, and 7 junction bases match TRBD1. The clonotype was recovered from a woman aged 30 to 39 in good health. The DNA is as follows: TGTGCCTGGACCGACAGGGTGGTCACCGGGGAGCTGTTTTTT. The resulting protein is CAWTDRVVTGELFF.